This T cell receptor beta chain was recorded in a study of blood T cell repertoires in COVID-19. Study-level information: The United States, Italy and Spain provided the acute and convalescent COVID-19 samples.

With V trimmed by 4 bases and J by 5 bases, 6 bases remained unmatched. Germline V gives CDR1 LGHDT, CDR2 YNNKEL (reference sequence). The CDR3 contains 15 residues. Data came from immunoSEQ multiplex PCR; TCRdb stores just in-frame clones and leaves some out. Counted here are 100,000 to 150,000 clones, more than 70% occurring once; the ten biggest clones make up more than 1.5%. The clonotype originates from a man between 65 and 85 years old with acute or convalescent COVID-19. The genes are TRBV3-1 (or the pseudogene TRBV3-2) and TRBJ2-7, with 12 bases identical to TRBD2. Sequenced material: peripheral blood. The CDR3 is CASSPSSGGADEQYF. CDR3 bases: TGTGCCAGCAGCCCTTCTAGCGGGGGGGCCGACGAGCAGTACTTC.